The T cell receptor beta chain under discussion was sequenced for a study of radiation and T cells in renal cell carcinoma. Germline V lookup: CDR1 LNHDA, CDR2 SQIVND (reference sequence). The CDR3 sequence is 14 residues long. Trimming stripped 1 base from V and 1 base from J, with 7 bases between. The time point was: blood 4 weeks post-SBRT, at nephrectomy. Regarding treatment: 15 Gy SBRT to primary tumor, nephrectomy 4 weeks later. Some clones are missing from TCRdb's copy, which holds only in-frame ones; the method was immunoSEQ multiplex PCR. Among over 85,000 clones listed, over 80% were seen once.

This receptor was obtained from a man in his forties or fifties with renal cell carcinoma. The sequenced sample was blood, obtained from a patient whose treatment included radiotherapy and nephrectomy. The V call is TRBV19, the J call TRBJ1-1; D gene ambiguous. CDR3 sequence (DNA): TGTGCCAGTAGTATAGCTCAAGCGAACACTGAAGCTTTCTTT. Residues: CASSIAQANTEAFF.